This entry lists 9 T cell receptor beta chains sequenced from one sample in a study of metastatic and nonmetastatic thyroid tumors. Each patient went into thyroid surgery without having received any treatment. TCRdb ran MiXCR on the PCR reads. The table shows about 35,000 clones, with less than 30% occurring only once. The material sequenced was blood. All receptors come from a female donor with papillary thyroid cancer or a benign thyroid nodule (not recorded which). Some clones in this sample may be carry-over from other donors' samples.

To note about this clone: This sample includes further DNA sequences coding for the same CDR3. V gene TRBV5-1 combines with J gene TRBJ2-3, with TRBD2 identical over 11 bases. Germline CDR1 is SGHRS and CDR2 is YFSETQ. This CDR3 region has 17 residues. V dropped 4 bases and J dropped 2; count of bases not matched to a gene: 9. DNA of the CDR3: TGCGCCAGCAGCCCCCCTACTAGCGGGGGATTCACAGATACGCAGTATTTT. It encodes CASSPPTSGGFTDTQYF.

The table lists this clone with many counts. The chain recombines TRBV7-3 with TRBJ2-2; no clear D. Trimming pared 2 bases from V and 0 bases from J, leaving 4 bases between. There are 14 residues in the CDR3. The germline gives CDR1 SGHTA, CDR2 FQGTGA. As DNA, the CDR3 is TGTGCCAGCAGCTTAGTGGCGAACACCGGGGAGCTGTTTTTT. This sequence encodes CASSLVANTGELFF. The full variable domain, in which reference TRBV7-3 and TRBJ2-2 provide the parts outside the CDR3, is GAGVSQTPSNKVTEKGKYVELRCDPISGHTALYWYRQSLGQGPEFLIYFQGTGAADDSGLPNDRFFAVRPEGSVSTLKIQRTERGDSAVYLCASSLVANTGELFFGEGSRLTVL.

The V and J genes are TRBV24-1 and TRBJ2-7, with D possibly TRBD1 on 6 matching bases. In germline, CDR1 is KGHDR, CDR2 SFDVKD. V lost 6 bases and J lost 2, with 16 bases in between. This CDR3 has 15 residues. The CDR3 nucleotides are TGTGCCACCAGTTATCCTAGGACAGTGCCCTACGAGCAGTACTTC. It encodes CATSYPRTVPYEQYF.

Points on this clone: The junction shows a germline mismatch at one end, possibly a read error. J is TRBJ2-2 and V is TRBV5-1; D is ambiguous. CDR3 length: 12 amino acids. The germline V gene encodes CDR1 SGHRS and CDR2 YFSETQ. The CDR3 here is CASRGYTRELFF. CDR3 DNA: TGCGCCAGCAGGGGTTACACCCGGGAGCTGTTTTTT.

This sequence joins TRBV6-4 and TRBJ2-7; the match to TRBD2 covers 7 bases. V was clipped by 0 bases and J by 11 bases; unmatched bases: 13. The CDR3 consists of 15 residues. CDR1 MRHNA and CDR2 SNTAGT come from the germline V gene. The CDR3 here is CASSDSSGDYNEEYF. The DNA for the CDR3 is TGTGCCAGCAGTGACTCGTCGGGGGACTACAATGAGGAGTACTTC.

The rearrangement links TRBV11-1 to TRBJ2-7, with D possibly being TRBD2 (5 bases). Germline V CDR1 and CDR2: SGHAT, FQDESV (reference sequence). The V end was cut by 8 bases, the J end by 5 bases, with 28 bases between. The CDR3 runs to 17 residues. CDR3 nucleotides: TGTGCCAGCCGAATAAACACTCCGGGAAATCAAGGGCACGAGCAGTACTTC. As protein: CASRINTPGNQGHEQYF.

This clone was recorded a few times. The chain combines TRBV27 with TRBJ2-7, with TRBD2 identical over 9 bases. The germline V gene has CDR1 MNHEY and CDR2 SMNVEV (reference sequence). CDR3 length: 16 amino acids. Losses at the gene ends were 3 bases for V and 4 bases for J; bases not matched to a gene: 10. CDR3 sequence (DNA): TGTGCCAGCAGTTTCGGTCCTGCGGGAGGGGTTTACGAGCAGTACTTC. This gives the protein CASSFGPAGGVYEQYF.

This clone was found many times. The chain links TRBV20-1 to TRBJ1-4; a possible D gene is TRBD1 (5 bases). The CDR3 is made up of 14 amino acids. The germline V gene encodes CDR1 DFQATT and CDR2 SNEGSKA (reference sequence). Trimming pared 0 bases from V and 3 bases from J, leaving 8 bases between. The CDR3 bases are TGCAGTGCTAGAGAACCAGGGCCTAATGAAAAACTGTTTTTT. Its protein product is CSAREPGPNEKLFF.

J is TRBJ1-1 and V is TRBV5-1, with D possibly being TRBD1 (5 bases). Germline V lookup: CDR1 SGHRS, CDR2 YFSETQ. The length of the CDR3 is 14 residues. The V end was cut by 2 bases, the J end by 1 base, with 9 bases between. DNA for the CDR3: TGCGCCAGCAGCTTAGCAGGGCGGAACACTGAAGCTTTCTTT. Its translation: CASSLAGRNTEAFF. Complete variable domain (other parts from reference TRBV5-1 and TRBJ1-1): KAGVTQTPRYLIKTRGQQVTLSCSPISGHRSVSWYQQTPGQGLQFLFEYFSETQRNKGNFPGRFSGRQFSNSRSEMNVSTLELGDSALYLCASSLAGRNTEAFFGQGTRLTVV.